Listed below are T cell receptor beta chains from one sample, sequenced in a study of spatial heterogeneity in lung cancer. TCRdb processed the 5' RACE reads anew with MiXCR; each CDR3 protein has one entry. The table has 8,000 to 10,000 distinct CDR3 sequences, 8% to 9.5% seen once. Sequencing was performed on lung tumor tissue, taken at surgery. The receptors shown here come from a female donor with early-stage non-small cell lung cancer. Each CDR3 is given with its conserved first and last residue. Fields, in order: V gene, clone size, CDR3 protein. Clone size appears in some rows only: once, few, many, or a class for an expanded clone.

>TRBV6-1|many
CASRSTKDTGELFF
>TRBV7-9|many
CASSPETGGSYEQYF
>TRBV7-2|medium-sized
CASTLGPKNEQFF
>TRBV5-4|few
CASSLASGGYNEQFF
>TRBV10-3|.
CAISGGNNYGYTF
>TRBV19|few
CASSIRLAGETQYF
>TRBV29-1|few
CSVGPGQGLFSQETQYF
>TRBV7-2|medium-sized
CASSLGWPGQGQETQYF
>TRBV6-2/TRBV6-3|.
CASIPRWGSGGNTQYF
>TRBV5-1|.
CASNRGGSTDTQYF
>TRBV4-1|few
CASSQESTYSNQPQHF
>TRBV19|few
CASTSPDIREADTQYF
>TRBV20-1|many
CSAGQGVWNEKLFF
>TRBV14|many
CASSRSHQETQYF
>TRBV7-2|.
CASSPGLAGGQTRTDTQYF
>TRBV18|many
CASSPLAGGAEQPQHF
>TRBV7-2|few
CASSPGTGLQETQYF
>TRBV20-1|.
CSAFAGTSGGSEQFF
>TRBV29-1|few
CSVTGFDEQYF
>TRBV5-1|few
CASSLDTSSHEQFF
>TRBV4-2|medium-sized
CASSRRSAGGIDTQYF
>TRBV18|medium-sized
CASSPTAPGVGTDTQYF
>TRBV28|medium-sized
CASGGTGGSDTQYF
>TRBV18|many
CASSPRRSYEQYF
>TRBV18|.
CASSPGQGMYSGANVLTF
>TRBV5-6|many
CASSLPGRGNSPLHF
>TRBV20-1|.
CSANKGDTEAFF
>TRBV7-8|few
CASSWRGLTGELFF
>TRBV20-1|few
CSAPIQGTAGEQYF
>TRBV18|medium-sized
CASSPGTGVEQYF
>TRBV14|many
CASSRRAAPSPLHF
>TRBV2|medium-sized
CASSESGQGGYGYTF
>TRBV5-6|medium-sized
CASSLPFGLAGAYEQYF
>TRBV7-2|.
CASSLGFTDTQYF
>TRBV12-3/TRBV12-4|many
CASRPPTQRGRYIQYF
>TRBV3-1|medium-sized
CASSQDSRGLAGYTF
>TRBV3-1|many
CASSQSLGELFF
>TRBV2|once
CASSRQGPSEQYF
>TRBV2|.
CASSATGNNSPLHF
>TRBV29-1|many
CSVEGGSGEKLFF
>TRBV7-6|many
CASSSPGTGNTEAFF
>TRBV28|.
CASSLKGFDTQYF
>TRBV5-5|many
CASSYSGDTQYF
>TRBV20-1|.
CSGSGPGTSRPDTQYF
>TRBV7-2|.
CASSSKQGANQPQHF
>TRBV5-5|few
CASSLEGDMGNQPQHF
>TRBV18|few
CASSPPVTETQYF
>TRBV2|.
CASAGEAGVPSYEQYF
>TRBV20-1|.
CSASDHYEQYF
>TRBV12-3/TRBV12-4|many
CASSFGTGNEQYF
>TRBV2|medium-sized
CASSARQGPTDEQYF
>TRBV4-2|medium-sized
CASSQDMQGLLANEKLFF
>TRBV24-1|few
CATSDQGAGGELFF